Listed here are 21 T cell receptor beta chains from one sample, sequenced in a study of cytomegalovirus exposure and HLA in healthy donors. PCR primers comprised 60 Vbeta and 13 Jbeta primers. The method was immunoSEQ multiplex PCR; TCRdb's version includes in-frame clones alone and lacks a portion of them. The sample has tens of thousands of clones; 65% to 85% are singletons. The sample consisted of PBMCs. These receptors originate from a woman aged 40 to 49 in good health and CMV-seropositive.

The CDR3 spells CRVAGIYEQYF. The CDR3 nucleotides read TGCAGGGTAGCGGGAATTTACGAGCAGTACTTC. The chain employs TRBV20-1 and TRBJ2-7; TRBD2 matches at 8 bases. Looked up from germline, CDR1 is DFQATT and CDR2 is SNEGSKA (reference sequence). The CDR3 is 11 amino acids.

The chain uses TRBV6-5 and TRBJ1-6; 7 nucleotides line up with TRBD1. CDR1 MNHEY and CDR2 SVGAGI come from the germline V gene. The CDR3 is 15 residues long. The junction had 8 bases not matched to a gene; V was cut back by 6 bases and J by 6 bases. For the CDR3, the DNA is TGTGCCAGCAGGCCGGGACAGACTTTTAATTCACCCCTCCACTTT. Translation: CASRPGQTFNSPLHF.

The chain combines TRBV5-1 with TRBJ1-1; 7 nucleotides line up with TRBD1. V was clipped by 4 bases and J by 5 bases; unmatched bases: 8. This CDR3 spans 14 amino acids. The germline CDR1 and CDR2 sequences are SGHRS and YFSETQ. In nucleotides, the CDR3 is TGCGCCAGCAGCACAACAGGGGTGGGGACTGAAGCTTTCTTT. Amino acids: CASSTTGVGTEAFF. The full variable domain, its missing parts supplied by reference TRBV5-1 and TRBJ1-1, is KAGVTQTPRYLIKTRGQQVTLSCSPISGHRSVSWYQQTPGQGLQFLFEYFSETQRNKGNFPGRFSGRQFSNSRSEMNVSTLELGDSALYLCASSTTGVGTEAFFGQGTRLTVV.

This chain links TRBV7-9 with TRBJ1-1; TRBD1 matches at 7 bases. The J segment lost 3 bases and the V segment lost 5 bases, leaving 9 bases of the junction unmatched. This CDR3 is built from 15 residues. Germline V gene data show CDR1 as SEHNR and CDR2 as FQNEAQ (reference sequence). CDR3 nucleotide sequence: TGTGCCAGCAGCCAGAACACAGGGGTACACACTGAAGCTTTCTTT. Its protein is CASSQNTGVHTEAFF.

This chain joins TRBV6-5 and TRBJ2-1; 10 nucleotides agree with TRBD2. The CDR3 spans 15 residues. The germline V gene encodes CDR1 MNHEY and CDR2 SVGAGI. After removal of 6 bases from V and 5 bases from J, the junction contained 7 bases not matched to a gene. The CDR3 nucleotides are TGTGCCAGCAGCCGCCGGACTAGCGGAGACAATGAGCAGTTCTTC. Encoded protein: CASSRRTSGDNEQFF.

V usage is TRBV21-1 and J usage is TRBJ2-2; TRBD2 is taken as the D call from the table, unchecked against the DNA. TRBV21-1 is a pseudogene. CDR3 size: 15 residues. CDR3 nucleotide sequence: TGTGCCAGCAGTGGTACCGGGACTGAGGTCGGGGAGCTGTTTTTT. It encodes CASSGTGTEVGELFF.

CDR3 coding DNA: TGTGCCACCAGCAGAGCGGCAATAATATCGGGGACCGGGGAGCTGTTTTTT. It is translated as CATSRAAIISGTGELFF. The V gene is TRBV15, the J gene TRBJ2-2, with a weak D call TRBD2 (5 bases). The CDR3 is made up of 17 amino acids. V lost 1 base, J lost 5 bases, and 17 bases lay in between. Germline V gene sequence: CDR1 LNHNV, CDR2 YYDKDF (reference sequence).

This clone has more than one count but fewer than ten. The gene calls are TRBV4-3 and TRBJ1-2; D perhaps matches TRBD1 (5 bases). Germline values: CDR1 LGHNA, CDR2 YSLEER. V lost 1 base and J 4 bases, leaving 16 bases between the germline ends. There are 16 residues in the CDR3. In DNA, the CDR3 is TGCGCCAGCAGCCAAGGGGGTCGACAGTTCAGCTATGGCTACACCTTC. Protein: CASSQGGRQFSYGYTF.

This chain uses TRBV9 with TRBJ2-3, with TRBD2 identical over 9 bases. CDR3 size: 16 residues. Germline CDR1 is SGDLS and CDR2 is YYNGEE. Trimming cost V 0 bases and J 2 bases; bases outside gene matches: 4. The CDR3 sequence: CASSVGASGNTDTQYF. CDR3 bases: TGTGCCAGCAGCGTAGGCGCTAGCGGGAACACAGATACGCAGTATTTT.

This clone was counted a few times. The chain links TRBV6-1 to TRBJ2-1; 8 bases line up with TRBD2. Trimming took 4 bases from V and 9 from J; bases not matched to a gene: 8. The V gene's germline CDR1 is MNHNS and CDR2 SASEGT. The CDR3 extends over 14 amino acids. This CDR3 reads CASSVVSGVSEQFF. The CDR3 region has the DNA TGTGCCAGCAGTGTTGTTAGCGGGGTGAGTGAGCAGTTCTTC.

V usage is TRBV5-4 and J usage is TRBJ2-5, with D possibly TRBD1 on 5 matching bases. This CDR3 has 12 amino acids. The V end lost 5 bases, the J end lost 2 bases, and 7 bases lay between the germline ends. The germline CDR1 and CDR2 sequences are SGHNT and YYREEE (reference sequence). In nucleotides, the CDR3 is TGTGCCAGCAGGACAGATCAAGAGACCCAGTACTTC. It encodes CASRTDQETQYF.

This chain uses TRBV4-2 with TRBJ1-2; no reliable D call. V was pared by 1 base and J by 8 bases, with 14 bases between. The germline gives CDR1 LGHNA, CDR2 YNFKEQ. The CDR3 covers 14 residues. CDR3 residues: CASSQALDERGYTF. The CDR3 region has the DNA TGTGCCAGCAGCCAAGCTCTGGATGAGCGGGGCTACACCTTC.

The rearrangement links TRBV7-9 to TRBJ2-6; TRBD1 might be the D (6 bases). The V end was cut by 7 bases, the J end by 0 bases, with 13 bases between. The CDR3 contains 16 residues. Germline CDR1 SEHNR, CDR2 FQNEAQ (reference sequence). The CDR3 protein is CASTRTVPSGANVLTF. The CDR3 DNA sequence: TGTGCCAGCACCCGGACAGTCCCCTCTGGGGCCAACGTCCTGACTTTC.

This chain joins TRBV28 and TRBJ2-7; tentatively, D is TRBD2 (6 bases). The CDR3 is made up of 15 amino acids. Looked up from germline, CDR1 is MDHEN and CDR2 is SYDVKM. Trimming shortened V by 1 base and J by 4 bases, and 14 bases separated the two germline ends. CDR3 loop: CASSLLRDGNYEQYF. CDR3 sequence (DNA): TGTGCCAGCAGTTTATTGCGGGACGGGAATTACGAGCAGTACTTC.

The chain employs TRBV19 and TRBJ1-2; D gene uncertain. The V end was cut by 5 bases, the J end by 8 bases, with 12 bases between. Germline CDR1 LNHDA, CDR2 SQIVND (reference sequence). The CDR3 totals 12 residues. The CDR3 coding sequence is TGTGCCAGTAGTGCGGGAGGGAAAGGCTACACCTTC. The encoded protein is CASSAGGKGYTF.

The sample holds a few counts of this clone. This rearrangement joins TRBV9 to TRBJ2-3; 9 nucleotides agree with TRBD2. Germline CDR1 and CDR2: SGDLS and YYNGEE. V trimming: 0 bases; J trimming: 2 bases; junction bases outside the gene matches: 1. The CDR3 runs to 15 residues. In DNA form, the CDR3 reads TGTGCCAGCAGCGTAGGCGGGAGGGACACAGATACGCAGTATTTT. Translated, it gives CASSVGGRDTDTQYF.

As DNA, the CDR3 is TGTGCCAGCAGCCTGACAGGGGAGAGTAATGAAAAACTGTTTTTT. This encodes CASSLTGESNEKLFF. V gene TRBV5-6 combines with J gene TRBJ1-4; 8 bases map to TRBD1. This CDR3 is built from 15 residues. The germline gives CDR1 SGHDT, CDR2 YYEEEE. The V and J ends lost 4 bases and 4 bases, in that order; junction bases with no gene match: 6.

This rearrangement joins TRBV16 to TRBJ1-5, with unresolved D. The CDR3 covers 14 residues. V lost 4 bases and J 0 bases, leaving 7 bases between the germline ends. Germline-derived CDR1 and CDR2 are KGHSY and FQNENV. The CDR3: CASSPGTSNQPQHF. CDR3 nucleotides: TGTGCCAGCAGCCCAGGTACTAGCAATCAGCCCCAGCATTTT.

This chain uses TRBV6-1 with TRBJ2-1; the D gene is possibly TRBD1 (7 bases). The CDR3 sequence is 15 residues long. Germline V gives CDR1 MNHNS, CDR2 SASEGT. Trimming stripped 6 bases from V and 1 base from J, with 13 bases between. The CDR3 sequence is CASSWAGGSYNEQFF. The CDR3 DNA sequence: TGTGCCAGCAGCTGGGCAGGGGGGTCCTACAATGAGCAGTTCTTC.

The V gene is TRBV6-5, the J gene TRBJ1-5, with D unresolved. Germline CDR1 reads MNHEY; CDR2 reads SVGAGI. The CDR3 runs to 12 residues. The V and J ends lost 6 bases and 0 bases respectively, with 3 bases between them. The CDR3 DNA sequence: TGTGCCAGCAGCCATAGCAATCAGCCCCAGCATTTT. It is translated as CASSHSNQPQHF.

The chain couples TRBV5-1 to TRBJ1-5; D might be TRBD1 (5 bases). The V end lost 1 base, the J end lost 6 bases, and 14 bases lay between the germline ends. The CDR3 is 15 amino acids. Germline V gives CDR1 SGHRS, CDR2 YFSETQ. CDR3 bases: TGCGCCAGCAGCTTGTCGGGGGAATTCAGTCAGCCCCAGCATTTT. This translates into CASSLSGEFSQPQHF.